This T cell receptor (beta chain) was documented in a study of T cell responses to AZD1222 COVID-19 vaccine. The protocol was immunoSEQ multiplex PCR, while the TCRdb copy is restricted to in-frame clones and leaves out a portion. Of tens of thousands of clones in the sample, around 90% are singletons; the top ten hold around 2%. This CDR3 spans 16 amino acids. V was pared by 4 bases and J by 5 bases, with 17 bases between. CDR1 and CDR2 from the germline V gene are MNHNS and SASEGT. The material was peripheral blood, obtained on day 0 of AZD1222 vaccination. This chain joins TRBV6-1 and TRBJ2-2; D may be TRBD2 (6 bases). This sequence originates from an adult in good health. The CDR3 loop reads CASSALARPGTGELFF. DNA of the CDR3: TGTGCCAGCAGTGCCCTAGCGCGTCCGGGGACCGGGGAGCTGTTTTTT.